These T cell receptor beta chains were read from a single sample in a study of cytomegalovirus exposure and HLA in healthy donors. TCRdb keeps only in-frame clones here, not all; method: immunoSEQ multiplex PCR. The sample has roughly 150,000 clones; about 75% are singletons. The sequencing sample was made of PBMCs. Receptor source: a man aged 18 to 29 in good health and CMV-seropositive. The CDR3 runs from the conserved cysteine through the conserved F or W. The order of the fields is J gene, V gene, clone size, D gene, CDR3 protein, CDR3 DNA. The D gene is left open where the match is weak. A clone size is listed for some rows: how often the clone was seen (once, few, many), or a class if it is expanded.

TRBJ1-1 | TRBV19 | NA | NA | CACSISLGSGRTEAFF | TGTGCCTGTAGTATCTCCTTAGGCTCGGGGAGGACTGAAGCTTTCTTT
TRBJ1-1 | TRBV29-1 | NA | NA | CSVAEGLNTEAFF | TGCAGCGTGGCGGAGGGATTGAACACTGAAGCTTTCTTT
TRBJ1-1 | TRBV30 | NA | NA | CAWSVAGVTEAFF | TGTGCCTGGAGTGTCGCGGGAGTCACTGAAGCTTTCTTT
TRBJ2-3 | TRBV29-1 | once | TRBD1 | CSVGDRERTDTQYF | TGCAGCGTTGGGGACAGGGAGCGCACAGATACGCAGTATTTT
TRBJ2-7 | TRBV11-2 | NA | TRBD2 | CASSLVGTSRAYEQYF | TGTGCCAGCAGCTTAGTAGGGACTAGCCGTGCCTACGAGCAGTACTTC
TRBJ2-7 | TRBV27 | NA | NA | CASMGGRQEQYF | TGTGCCAGCATGGGGGGTAGGCAAGAGCAGTACTTC
TRBJ1-2 | TRBV6-1 | once | NA | CASSEQTNYGYTF | TGTGCCAGCAGTGAGCAGACAAACTATGGCTACACCTTC
TRBJ1-5 | TRBV6-6 | NA | NA | CASSSDTGRQPQHF | TGTGCCAGCAGTTCAGATACAGGTCGACAGCCCCAGCATTTT
TRBJ2-7 | TRBV27 | NA | TRBD2 | CASSSAGGSYEQYF | TGTGCCAGCAGTTCAGCGGGAGGGAGCTACGAGCAGTACTTC
TRBJ2-1 | TRBV19 | NA | TRBD2 | CASSIGGSAYNEQFF | TGTGCCAGTAGTATAGGCGGGAGTGCCTACAATGAGCAGTTCTTC
TRBJ2-5 | TRBV27 | NA | NA | CASSSLKGWGETQYF | TGTGCCAGCAGTTCACTCAAGGGGTGGGGAGAGACCCAGTACTTC
TRBJ2-2 | TRBV2 | NA | NA | CASPKTTGPPGELFF | TGTGCCAGCCCTAAAACTACAGGTCCCCCCGGGGAGCTGTTTTTT
TRBJ2-5 | TRBV6-5 | NA | NA | CASRYGSSAETQYF | TGTGCCAGCAGATACGGGAGTTCGGCAGAGACCCAGTACTTC
TRBJ2-1 | TRBV7-9 | NA | TRBD1 | CASSPVQTGWNEQFF | TGTGCCAGCAGCCCAGTTCAGACAGGGTGGAATGAGCAGTTCTTC
TRBJ1-1 | TRBV7-9 | NA | NA | CASSQQGSVTEAFF | TGTGCCAGCAGCCAACAGGGAAGTGTGACTGAAGCTTTCTTT
TRBJ2-1 | TRBV18 | NA | TRBD1 | CASSPRTGVVSYNEQFF | TGTGCCAGCTCACCAAGGACAGGGGTGGTATCCTACAATGAGCAGTTCTTC
TRBJ2-7 | TRBV7-9 | NA | TRBD2 | CASNGLAGGNEQYF | TGTGCCAGCAACGGACTAGCGGGAGGTAACGAGCAGTACTTC
TRBJ2-1 | TRBV19 | NA | TRBD2 | CASSEPGLAGYEQFF | TGTGCCAGTAGTGAACCGGGACTAGCGGGATATGAGCAGTTCTTC
TRBJ1-6 | TRBV25-1 | few | TRBD1 | CATRRTGALNSPLHF | TGTGCCACCCGCCGGACAGGGGCCCTAAATTCACCCCTCCACTTT
TRBJ2-7 | TRBV7-2 | NA | TRBD1 | CASSFQQGASYEQYF | TGTGCCAGCAGCTTTCAGCAGGGGGCCTCCTACGAGCAGTACTTC
TRBJ2-1 | TRBV11-2 | NA | NA | CASSDSRSQWGQFF | TGTGCCAGCAGTGACAGTAGGTCGCAATGGGGCCAGTTCTTC
TRBJ2-2 | TRBV19 | few | NA | CASSRPQGNTGELFF | TGTGCCAGTAGCCGACCCCAGGGAAACACCGGGGAGCTGTTTTTT
TRBJ2-3 | TRBV9 | NA | TRBD2 | CASSQTSGTTYTQYF | TGTGCCAGCAGCCAGACTAGCGGGACCACATATACGCAGTATTTT
TRBJ1-1 | TRBV27 | few | TRBD1 | CASSRGQGVGLGAEAFF | TGTGCCAGCAGCCGGGGACAGGGGGTGGGGCTCGGCGCTGAAGCTTTCTTT
TRBJ2-1 | TRBV28 | few | TRBD1 | CASSLRSDRGSNEQFF | TGTGCCAGCAGTTTAAGGTCGGACAGGGGTTCCAATGAGCAGTTCTTC
TRBJ2-2 | TRBV27 | NA | NA | CASSLSRQTTGELFF | TGTGCCAGCAGTTTATCGAGGCAGACCACCGGGGAGCTGTTTTTT
TRBJ1-5 | TRBV30 | once | NA | CAWSLDYNQPQHF | TGTGCCTGGAGTTTGGACTACAATCAGCCCCAGCATTTT
TRBJ2-1 | TRBV2 | once | NA | CASSEVGGYSYNEQFF | TGTGCCAGCAGTGAAGTTGGAGGGTACTCCTACAATGAGCAGTTCTTC
TRBJ2-2 | TRBV29-1 | NA | TRBD2 | CSVEALGVAGPNTGELFF | TGCAGCGTAGAGGCTCTAGGAGTAGCGGGTCCGAACACCGGGGAGCTGTTTTTT
TRBJ2-1 | TRBV7-9 | few | TRBD2 | CSSSFGLAGSSSYNEQFF | TGTTCCAGCAGCTTTGGACTAGCGGGCTCAAGCTCCTACAATGAGCAGTTCTTC
TRBJ2-7 | TRBV4-1 | few | NA | CASSQQGLKPSYEQYF | TGCGCCAGCAGCCAGCAGGGGTTAAAGCCCTCCTACGAGCAGTACTTC
TRBJ2-3 | TRBV6-1 | NA | TRBD2 | CASSEIVTSGTDTQYF | TGTGCCAGCAGTGAAATAGTGACTAGCGGCACAGATACGCAGTATTTT
TRBJ2-2 | TRBV18 | NA | NA | CASSPQTENTGELFF | TGTGCCAGCTCACCACAAACAGAAAACACCGGGGAGCTGTTTTTT
TRBJ2-1 | TRBV5-1 | NA | TRBD2 | CASSLDSGTYNEQFF | TGCGCCAGCAGCTTGGATAGCGGGACCTACAATGAGCAGTTCTTC
TRBJ1-2 | TRBV10-3 | NA | TRBD1 | CAINTGGSRSYGYTF | TGTGCCATCAATACAGGGGGCAGTCGTAGCTATGGCTACACCTTC
TRBJ1-1 | TRBV19 | few | NA | CASSTSTGGGRNTEAFF | TGTGCCAGTAGTACCTCCACGGGCGGAGGAAGGAACACTGAAGCTTTCTTT
TRBJ1-4 | TRBV14 | NA | NA | CASSQAPTGPNEKLFF | TGTGCCAGCAGCCAAGCTCCCACAGGACCTAATGAAAAACTGTTTTTT
TRBJ2-6 | TRBV30 | NA | NA | CAWSRDSGANVLTF | TGTGCCTGGAGTCGGGACTCTGGGGCCAACGTCCTGACTTTC
TRBJ2-7 | TRBV19 | NA | TRBD1 | CASSPSTGLEQYF | TGTGCCAGTAGTCCTTCGACAGGGCTCGAGCAGTACTTC
TRBJ2-7 | TRBV5-3 | few | TRBD2 | CARSPDVASGRACEQYF | TGTGCCAGAAGCCCGGACGTCGCTAGCGGGAGGGCCTGCGAGCAGTACTTC
TRBJ2-1 | TRBV6-4 | NA | NA | CASSEGPTYNEQFF | TGTGCCAGCAGTGAGGGCCCCACCTACAATGAGCAGTTCTTC
TRBJ2-7 | TRBV11-1 | few | TRBD1 | CASSLARTGGVYEQYF | TGTGCCAGCAGCTTAGCCAGGACAGGGGGGGTCTACGAGCAGTACTTC
TRBJ2-1 | TRBV5-4 | NA | NA | CASSFGGGISYNEQFF | TGTGCCAGCAGCTTCGGCGGCGGGATCTCCTACAATGAGCAGTTCTTC
TRBJ2-2 | TRBV28 | NA | NA | CASSYRYRELFF | TGTGCCAGCAGTTACAGGTACCGGGAGCTGTTTTTT
TRBJ2-1 | TRBV27 | NA | NA | CASSLSRRVNNEQFF | TGTGCCAGCAGTTTATCGAGGCGGGTTAACAATGAGCAGTTCTTC
TRBJ2-1 | TRBV5-4 | NA | TRBD2 | CASSLSGSMDNEQFF | TGTGCCAGCAGCTTGAGCGGGAGCATGGACAATGAGCAGTTCTTC
TRBJ2-3 | TRBV6-1 | NA | TRBD2 | CASSERRGSWTDTQYF | TGTGCCAGCAGTGAACGCCGCGGGAGTTGGACAGATACGCAGTATTTT
TRBJ1-5 | TRBV27 | few | NA | CASSFRGQPQHF | TGTGCCAGCAGTTTCCGGGGGCAGCCCCAGCATTTT
TRBJ2-7 | TRBV7-8 | NA | TRBD1 | CATNPGTVSYEQYF | TGTGCCACTAATCCGGGGACAGTCTCCTACGAGCAGTACTTC
TRBJ2-7 | TRBV28 | NA | TRBD2 | CASAGRDYEQYF | TGTGCCAGCGCAGGGAGGGACTACGAGCAGTACTTC
TRBJ2-7 | TRBV28 | NA | TRBD2 | CASSSPSGRYQYEQYF | TGTGCCAGCAGTTCACCGAGCGGGAGATACCAATACGAGCAGTACTTC
TRBJ2-6 | TRBV7-3 | few | TRBD2 | CASSSAGSGANVLTF | TGTGCCAGCAGCTCAGCGGGGTCTGGGGCCAACGTCCTGACTTTC
TRBJ2-3 | TRBV7-3 | NA | TRBD1 | CASSRDRVGDTQYF | TGTGCCAGCAGCAGGGACAGGGTTGGGGATACGCAGTATTTT
TRBJ2-6 | TRBV5-6 | few | TRBD1 | CASSLNRGSGANVLTF | TGTGCCAGCAGTCTCAACAGGGGGTCTGGGGCCAACGTCCTGACTTTC
TRBJ2-2 | TRBV15 | NA | NA | CATSRDPGGELFF | TGTGCCACCAGCAGAGATCCCGGTGGGGAGCTGTTTTTT
TRBJ2-1 | TRBV4-1 | once | NA | CASSQAWLTNEQFF | TGCGCCAGCAGCCAAGCGTGGCTTACCAATGAGCAGTTCTTC
TRBJ2-1 | TRBV7-2 | NA | NA | CASSPTGTSYNEQFF | TGTGCCAGCAGCCCAACCGGGACTTCCTACAATGAGCAGTTCTTC
TRBJ2-1 | TRBV11-2 | few | NA | CASSPDWDSANEQFF | TGTGCCAGCAGCCCCGACTGGGACTCCGCCAATGAGCAGTTCTTC
TRBJ2-7 | TRBV7-2 | NA | NA | CASSLARDSPHSYEQYF | TGTGCCAGCAGCTTAGCCCGTGACAGTCCCCACTCCTACGAGCAGTACTTC